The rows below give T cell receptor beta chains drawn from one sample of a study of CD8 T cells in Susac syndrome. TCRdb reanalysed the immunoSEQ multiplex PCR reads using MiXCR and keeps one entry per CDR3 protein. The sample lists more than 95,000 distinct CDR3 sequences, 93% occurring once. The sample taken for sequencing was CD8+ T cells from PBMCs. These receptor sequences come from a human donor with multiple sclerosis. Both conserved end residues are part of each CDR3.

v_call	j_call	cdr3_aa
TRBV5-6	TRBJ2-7	CASRRQGGHDEQYF
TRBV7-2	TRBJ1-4	CASSADTTEKLFF
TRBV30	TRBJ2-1	CAWSLNEQFF
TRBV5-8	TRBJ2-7	CASRETGGHEQYF
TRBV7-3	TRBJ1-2	CASSFGRDENYGYTF
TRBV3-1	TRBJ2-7	CASSQDLGVLVEQYF
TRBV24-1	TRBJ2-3	CATSAGWGRPDTQYF
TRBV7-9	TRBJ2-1	CASSLAEGVSYNEQFF
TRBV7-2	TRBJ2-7	CASSTSRGLAYEQYF
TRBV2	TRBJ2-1	CASSEGLDEQFF
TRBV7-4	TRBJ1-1	CASSFDRWDRVNTEAFF
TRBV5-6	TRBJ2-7	CASSSRQSSYEQYF
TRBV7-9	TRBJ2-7	CASSLAPGAGEQYF
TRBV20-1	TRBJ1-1	CSARDHKGGGSTEAFF
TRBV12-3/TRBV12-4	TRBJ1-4	CASRKDRGPNEKLFF
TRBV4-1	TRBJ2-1	CASSLASNHRNEQFF
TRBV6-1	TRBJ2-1	CASSGTVSHGSEQFF
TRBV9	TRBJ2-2	CASSARVPSGELFF
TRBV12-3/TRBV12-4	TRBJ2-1	CASSFKNEQFF
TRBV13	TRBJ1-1	CASSSEGAEAFF
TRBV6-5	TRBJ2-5	CASSSQGVFPNAETQYF
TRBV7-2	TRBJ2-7	CASSWTGREQYF
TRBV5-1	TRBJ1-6	CASSIRAAGWSPLHF
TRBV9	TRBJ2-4	CASSGGQGRTKNIQYF